The 20 T cell receptor beta chains listed next were all sequenced from one sample in a study of T cell responses to AZD1222 COVID-19 vaccine. Repertoires were generated with immunoSEQ multiplex PCR, while TCRdb's copy carries only in-frame clones and drops some. The sample consists of some 80,000 clones, around 90% of them appearing once. The sample was peripheral blood, taken on day 0 of AZD1222 vaccination. The receptors were gathered from an adult in good health.

This clone has a single count. The rearrangement uses TRBV6-1 and TRBJ1-5; D ambiguous. With 8 bases removed from V and 2 bases from J, the gap between germline ends came to 10 bases. The length of the CDR3 is 13 residues. CDR1 MNHNS and CDR2 SASEGT come from the germline V gene. As DNA, the CDR3 is TGTGCCAGCGCCCTGGATGGCAATCAGCCCCAGCATTTT. It translates to CASALDGNQPQHF.

The CDR3 DNA reads TGTGCCAGCAGTGTACGACGCGAGCGGGGGGCCAATGAGCAGTTCTTC. Translating it yields CASSVRRERGANEQFF. This chain joins TRBV27 and TRBJ2-1; 9 nucleotides match TRBD2. Germline V gene lookup returns CDR1 MNHEY and CDR2 SMNVEV (reference sequence). The CDR3 length is 16 residues. The ends lost 5 bases at V and 6 bases at J; junction bases unmatched: 11.

V is TRBV20-1 and J is TRBJ2-4; D gene uncertain. CDR3 size: 11 residues. Trimming removed 6 bases at V and 0 bases at J, with 3 bases between. Germline CDR1 and CDR2: DFQATT and SNEGSKA (reference sequence). CDR3 region: CSAQAKNIQYF. The CDR3 DNA follows: TGCAGTGCACAAGCCAAAAACATTCAGTACTTC.

This chain joins TRBV7-8 and TRBJ1-2; D might be TRBD1 (6 bases). Germline assignment: CDR1 SGHVS and CDR2 FQNEAQ. The ends were cut back, 1 base at V and 4 bases at J, with 10 bases in the middle. The CDR3 consists of 14 residues. CDR3 region: CASSLVGGSYGYTF. The CDR3 DNA is TGTGCCAGCAGCTTAGTGGGGGGCAGCTATGGCTACACCTTC.

The chain joins TRBV7-2 to TRBJ2-2, with D perhaps TRBD1 or TRBD2 (5 bases each). The CDR3 totals 17 residues. The V end lost 4 bases, the J end lost 0 bases, and 15 bases lay between the germline ends. CDR1 and CDR2 (germline): SGHTA, FQGNSA. CDR3 nucleotides: TGTGCCAGCAGCTCACATCCGGGACCCGCGAACACCGGGGAGCTGTTTTTT. It codes for CASSSHPGPANTGELFF.

The chain has TRBV6-6 and TRBJ2-2, with TRBD2 identical over 9 bases. The CDR3 has 15 amino acids. Germline CDR1 and CDR2: MNHNY and SVGAGI (reference sequence). V gave up 5 bases and J gave up 1 base; unmatched junction bases: 2. The CDR3 region is CASSRAGGNTGELFF. The DNA of the CDR3 is TGTGCCAGCAGTCGAGCGGGGGGGAACACCGGGGAGCTGTTTTTT.

The chain is built from TRBV7-3 and TRBJ2-3; the D gene is possibly TRBD2 (6 bases). With 1 base removed from V and 4 bases from J, the gap between germline ends came to 15 bases. The CDR3 contains 16 residues. CDR1 is SGHTA, CDR2 FQGTGA, per germline. CDR3 residues: CASSLIWGRGADTQYF. CDR3 nucleotide sequence: TGTGCCAGCAGCTTAATTTGGGGCCGCGGGGCAGATACGCAGTATTTT.

The rearrangement links TRBV7-2 to TRBJ1-6, with D possibly TRBD1 on 6 matching bases. From germline, CDR1 is SGHTA and CDR2 FQGNSA. This CDR3 is built from 18 residues. V was trimmed by 1 base and J by 7 bases, leaving 20 bases between them. In nucleotides, the CDR3 is TGTGCCAGCAGCTTAGTCCCCCCGCGAGCAGGGGACAATTCACCCCTCCACTTT. It encodes CASSLVPPRAGDNSPLHF. The variable domain in full, with the rest retrieved from reference TRBV7-2 and TRBJ1-6, is GAGVSQSPSNKVTEKGKDVELRCDPISGHTALYWYRQSLGQGLEFLIYFQGNSAPDKSGLPSDRFSAERTGGSVSTLTIQRTQQEDSAVYLCASSLVPPRAGDNSPLHFGNGTRLTVT.

The rearrangement joins TRBV28 to TRBJ1-1; D is ambiguous. CDR1 and CDR2 (germline): MDHEN, SYDVKM. Trimming left V 4 bases short and J 2 bases short, with 14 bases between. This CDR3 spans 15 amino acids. CDR3 amino acids: CASSSRLYLNTEAFF. CDR3 sequence (DNA): TGTGCCAGCAGTTCCCGACTTTATCTAAACACTGAAGCTTTCTTT.

This clone turned up a few times. The chain is built from TRBV6-6 and TRBJ1-1, with D possibly being TRBD1 (6 bases). Trimming pared 4 bases from V and 0 bases from J, leaving 9 bases between. Germline CDR1 and CDR2: MNHNY and SVGAGI (reference sequence). The CDR3 is 14 residues long. CDR3 coding DNA: TGTGCCAGCAGTTTAGGGGGGGTGAACACTGAAGCTTTCTTT. Translation: CASSLGGVNTEAFF.

The count of this clone is one. At the DNA level, this CDR3 is encoded by other sequences in the same sample as well. The rearrangement joins TRBV18 to TRBJ1-1; D remains unclear. The CDR3 contains 13 residues. Trimming shortened V by 2 bases and J by 1 base, and 5 bases separated the two germline ends. Germline CDR1 KGHSH, CDR2 LQKENI. The CDR3 DNA is TGTGCCAGCTCACCAACACGGAACACTGAAGCTTTCTTT. It specifies CASSPTRNTEAFF.

This sequence joins TRBV27 and TRBJ1-2, with 7 nucleotides matching TRBD1. CDR1 and CDR2 (germline): MNHEY, SMNVEV (reference sequence). V was pared by 5 bases and J by 0 bases, with 9 bases of the junction left unmatched. This CDR3 is 16 amino acids long. The CDR3 spells CASSQTGTAANYGYTF. Written as DNA, the CDR3 is TGTGCCAGCAGTCAAACCGGGACAGCAGCTAACTATGGCTACACCTTC.

J is TRBJ2-6 and V is TRBV7-9; weak D call: TRBD2 (5 bases). This CDR3 spans 14 amino acids. Germline-derived CDR1 and CDR2 are SEHNR and FQNEAQ (reference sequence). Trimming removed 4 bases at V and 4 bases at J, with 8 bases between. This chain's CDR3 is CASSWSGGANVLTF. Here the CDR3 DNA reads TGTGCCAGCAGCTGGTCGGGAGGGGCCAACGTCCTGACTTTC. Full variable domain (rest looked up from reference TRBV7-9 and TRBJ2-6): DTGVSQNPRHKITKRGQNVTFRCDPISEHNRLYWYRQTLGQGPEFLTYFQNEAQLEKSRLLSDRFSAERPKGSFSTLEIQRTEQGDSAMYLCASSWSGGANVLTFGAGSRLTVL.

The chain employs TRBV3-1 (or the pseudogene TRBV3-2) and TRBJ2-1, with D perhaps matching TRBD2 (7 bases). The CDR3 spans 16 residues. Germline V gene data show CDR1 as LGHDT and CDR2 as YNNKEL (reference sequence). V gave up 0 bases and J gave up 2 bases, with 11 bases separating them. The CDR3 bases are TGTGCCAGCAGCCAAGAAAGGCGGGGGCCCTACAATGAGCAGTTCTTC. Its translation: CASSQERRGPYNEQFF.

V usage is TRBV6-1 and J usage is TRBJ2-7, with 7 bases identical to TRBD2. Germline CDR1 reads MNHNS; CDR2 reads SASEGT. V dropped 3 bases and J dropped 5; count of bases not matched to a gene: 10. The length of the CDR3 is 15 residues. In nucleotides, the CDR3 is TGTGCCAGCAGTGATGCGACTGGGGGGGTCGACGAGCAGTACTTC. Protein product: CASSDATGGVDEQYF.

The V gene is TRBV6-5, the J gene TRBJ2-1; D might be TRBD1 (6 bases). V was clipped by 11 bases and J by 10 bases, with 18 bases between them. The CDR3 sequence is 12 residues long. Germline lookup yields CDR1 MNHEY and CDR2 SVGAGI. The CDR3 DNA sequence: TGTGCCGTGGCCCAGGGGTGGGGAGAGCAGTTCTTC. It translates to CAVAQGWGEQFF.

The rearrangement uses TRBV9 and TRBJ1-1; D perhaps matches TRBD1 (6 bases). V was pared by 4 bases and J by 1 base, with 14 bases between. Germline V lookup: CDR1 SGDLS, CDR2 YYNGEE. The CDR3 is 15 residues long. CDR3 nucleotides: TGTGCCAGCAGCCCCCGGGCAGGGGAGAACACTGAAGCTTTCTTT. This translates into CASSPRAGENTEAFF.

The V call is TRBV14, the J call TRBJ1-1; possibly TRBD1 for D (5 bases). V shed 0 bases and J shed 7 bases, with 15 bases lying between them. The CDR3 loop spans 15 amino acids. The V gene's germline CDR1 is SGHDN and CDR2 FVKESK. The CDR3 is CASSQEPGGFSEAFF. CDR3 in DNA: TGTGCCAGCAGCCAAGAACCCGGGGGGTTCAGTGAAGCTTTCTTT.

This rearrangement joins TRBV6-5 to TRBJ1-6; D gene ambiguous. Germline CDR1 and CDR2: MNHEY and SVGAGI. The V gene lost 6 bases and the J gene lost 0 bases, with 9 bases spanning the gap. This CDR3 is built from 15 residues. The CDR3 protein is CASRGWSSYNSPLHF. In DNA form, the CDR3 reads TGTGCCAGCAGGGGTTGGAGCTCCTATAATTCACCCCTCCACTTT.

This clone was seen a few times. The chain links TRBV11-2 to TRBJ1-2; 8 nucleotides match TRBD1. This CDR3 has 16 amino acids. Per the germline V gene, CDR1 is SGHAT and CDR2 is FQNNGV. Trimming took 7 bases from V and 8 from J; bases not matched to a gene: 18. This CDR3 is CASNPWGGQVLWGYTF. CDR3 bases: TGTGCCAGCAACCCCTGGGGGGGACAGGTCTTATGGGGCTACACCTTC.